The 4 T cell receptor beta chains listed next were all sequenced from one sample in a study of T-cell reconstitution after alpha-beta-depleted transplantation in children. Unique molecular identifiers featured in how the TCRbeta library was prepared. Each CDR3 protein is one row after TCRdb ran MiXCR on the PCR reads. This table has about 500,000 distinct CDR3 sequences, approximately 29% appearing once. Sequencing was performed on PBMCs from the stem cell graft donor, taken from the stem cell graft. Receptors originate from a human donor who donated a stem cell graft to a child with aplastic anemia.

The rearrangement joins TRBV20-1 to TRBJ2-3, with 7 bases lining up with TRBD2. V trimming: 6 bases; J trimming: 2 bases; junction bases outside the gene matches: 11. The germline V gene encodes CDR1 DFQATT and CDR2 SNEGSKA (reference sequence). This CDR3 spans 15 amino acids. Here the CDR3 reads CSAVHGSGLTDTQYF. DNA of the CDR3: TGCAGTGCCGTGCATGGTAGCGGGCTCACAGATACGCAGTATTTT.

The CDR3 protein is CASSLDGVNEAFF. In nucleotides, the CDR3 is TGTGCCAGCAGCTTAGATGGGGTTAATGAAGCTTTCTTT. The rearrangement uses TRBV7-2 and TRBJ1-1; D not certain. V lost 1 base and J lost 7, with 10 bases in between. This CDR3 is 13 amino acids long. Germline V CDR1 and CDR2: SGHTA, FQGNSA.

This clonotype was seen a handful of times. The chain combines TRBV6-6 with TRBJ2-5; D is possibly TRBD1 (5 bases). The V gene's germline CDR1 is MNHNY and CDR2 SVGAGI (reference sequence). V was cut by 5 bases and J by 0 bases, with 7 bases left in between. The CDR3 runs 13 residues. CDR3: CASSHRYQETQYF. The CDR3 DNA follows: TGTGCCAGCAGTCACAGGTACCAAGAGACCCAGTACTTC.

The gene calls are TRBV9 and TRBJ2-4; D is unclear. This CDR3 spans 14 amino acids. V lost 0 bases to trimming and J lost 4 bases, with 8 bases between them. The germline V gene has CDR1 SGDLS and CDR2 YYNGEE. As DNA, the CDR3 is TGTGCCAGCAGCGTAGATTTTGGGAAAAACATTCAGTACTTC. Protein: CASSVDFGKNIQYF. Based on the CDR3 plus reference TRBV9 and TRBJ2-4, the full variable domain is DSGVTQTPKHLITATGQRVTLRCSPRSGDLSVYWYQQSLDQGLQFLIQYYNGEERAKGNILERFSAQQFPDLHSELNLSSLELGDSALYFCASSVDFGKNIQYFGAGTRLSVL.